A selection of T cell receptor beta chains follows, all from one sample in a study of cytomegalovirus exposure and HLA in healthy donors. Libraries were prepared by immunoSEQ multiplex PCR; TCRdb keeps only in-frame clonotypes and omits some of them. The profile shows approximately 170,000 clones, approximately 81% of them singletons. The specimen sequenced was PBMCs. These receptors were obtained from a male donor in good health and CMV-seronegative. CDR3s include the opening cysteine and the closing phenylalanine or tryptophan.

V gene	CDR3 length	J gene	CDR3 protein
TRBV18	14	TRBJ2-7	CASSPPDYFYEQYF
TRBV9	14	TRBJ2-3	CASSVAGTPDTQYF
TRBV5-6	16	TRBJ2-5	CASSPELGGPPETQYF
TRBV5-1	13	TRBJ2-2	CASSDRGTGELFF
TRBV10-3	16	TRBJ2-7	CAISGGTGDSPYEQYF
TRBV27	14	TRBJ2-5	CASRSHLPQETQYF
TRBV4-1	12	TRBJ2-7	CASSQDWREQYF
TRBV5-1	16	TRBJ2-5	CASSLEGQGNQETQYF
TRBV4-3	16	TRBJ2-7	CASSQDLAGAVYEQYF
TRBV5-1	15	TRBJ2-2	CASSATGVSTGELFF
TRBV6-1	18	TRBJ2-3	CASSAGTGGAGDTDTQYF
TRBV29-1	15	TRBJ2-1	CSVGRLAGHLDEQFF
TRBV4-1	17	TRBJ2-5	CASSQVSGTGYQETQYF
TRBV11-2	14	TRBJ2-5	CASSSGQIQETQYF
TRBV6-6	14	TRBJ1-4	CASRSRAEGEKLFF
TRBV5-1	14	TRBJ2-3	CASSLGHGTDTQYF
TRBV28	13	TRBJ1-5	CASSFGGDQPQHF
TRBV10-1	16	NA	CASSVLGTRTSYEQYF
TRBV10-3	13	TRBJ1-5	CAIRGQQNQPQHF
TRBV27	14	TRBJ2-7	CASSLASGGYEQYF
TRBV29-1	13	TRBJ2-7	CSATGTGAYEQYF
TRBV7-9	15	TRBJ2-7	CASSLESGGPLEQYF
TRBV28	15	TRBJ2-1	CASNSLAGLYNEQFF
TRBV10-3	15	TRBJ1-2	CAITSPGQGAYGYTF